This T cell receptor (beta chain) derives from a study of shared clonotypes between healthy human individuals. This CDR3 region has 15 residues. The junction had 9 bases not matched to a gene; V was cut back by 8 bases and J by 3 bases. CDR1 is SEHNR, CDR2 FQNEAQ, per germline (reference sequence). Data came from immunoSEQ multiplex PCR; TCRdb stores just in-frame clones and leaves some out. The data show approximately 1.5 million clones, with approximately 98% seen just once and 0.4% to 0.55% held by the top ten. The chain links TRBV7-9 to TRBJ2-7, with TRBD2 matching 11 bases. Sequencing input: naive CD4+ T cells sorted from blood. Subset noted: CD45RA+ positively selected. The TCR comes from a man between 25 and 39 years old in good health. The CDR3 DNA reads as TGTGCCAGCCAGCATGGTGGGACTAGCGGCTACGAGCAGTACTTC. Amino acid sequence: CASQHGGTSGYEQYF.